This TCR beta chain was sequenced during a study of CD8+ T cells in alopecia areata. V was pared by 0 bases and J by 0 bases, with 9 bases between. In germline, CDR1 is SGDLS, CDR2 YYNGEE. The CDR3 covers 15 residues. Treatment noted: oral pan-JAK inhibitor, 5-10 mg twice daily. RNA was extracted and reverse transcribed into cDNA as the sequencing template. Clones were sequenced by immunoSEQ multiplex PCR, and TCRdb holds only the in-frame ones, with some missing. Of over 85,000 clones in the sample, 61% were seen once. Material: CD8+ T cells sorted from blood, obtained at week 4, from a patient treated with tofacitinib. V and J are TRBV9 and TRBJ1-1; D is undetermined. The sequence came from a human donor with alopecia areata. The CDR3 region is CASSVAERVNTEAFF. DNA of the CDR3: TGTGCCAGCAGCGTAGCTGAGCGGGTGAACACTGAAGCTTTCTTT.